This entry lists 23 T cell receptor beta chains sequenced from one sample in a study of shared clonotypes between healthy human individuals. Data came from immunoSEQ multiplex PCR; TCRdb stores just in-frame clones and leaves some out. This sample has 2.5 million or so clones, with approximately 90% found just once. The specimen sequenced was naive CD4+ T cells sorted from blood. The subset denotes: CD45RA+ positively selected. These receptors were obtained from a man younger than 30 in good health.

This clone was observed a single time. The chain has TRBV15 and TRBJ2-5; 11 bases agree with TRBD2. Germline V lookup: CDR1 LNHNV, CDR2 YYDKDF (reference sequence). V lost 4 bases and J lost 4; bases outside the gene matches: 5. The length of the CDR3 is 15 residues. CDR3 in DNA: TGTGCCACCAGCACTAGACTAGCGGGGATAGAGACCCAGTACTTC. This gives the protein CATSTRLAGIETQYF.

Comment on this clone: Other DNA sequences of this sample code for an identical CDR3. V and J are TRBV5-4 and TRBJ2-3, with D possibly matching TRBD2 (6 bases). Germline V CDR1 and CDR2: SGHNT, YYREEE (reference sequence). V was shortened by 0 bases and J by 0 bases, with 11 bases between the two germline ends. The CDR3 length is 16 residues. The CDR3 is CASSLAGRGSTDTQYF. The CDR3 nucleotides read TGTGCCAGCAGCTTGGCCGGGCGGGGTAGCACAGATACGCAGTATTTT.

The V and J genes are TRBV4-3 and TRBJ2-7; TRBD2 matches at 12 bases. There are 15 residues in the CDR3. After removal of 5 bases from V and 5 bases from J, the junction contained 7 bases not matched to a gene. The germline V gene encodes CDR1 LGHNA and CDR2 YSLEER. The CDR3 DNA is TGCGCCAGCAGCGTACAACTAGCGGGAGGCCACGAGCAGTACTTC. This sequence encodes CASSVQLAGGHEQYF.

CDR3 in amino acids: CASSLGLAGPGAGELFF. DNA of the CDR3: TGCGCCAGCAGCCTAGGACTAGCGGGGCCGGGGGCCGGGGAGCTGTTTTTT. The chain couples TRBV5-1 to TRBJ2-2, with 12 bases that match TRBD2. V dropped 4 bases and J dropped 6; count of bases not matched to a gene: 10. From germline, CDR1 is SGHRS and CDR2 YFSETQ. CDR3 length: 17 amino acids.

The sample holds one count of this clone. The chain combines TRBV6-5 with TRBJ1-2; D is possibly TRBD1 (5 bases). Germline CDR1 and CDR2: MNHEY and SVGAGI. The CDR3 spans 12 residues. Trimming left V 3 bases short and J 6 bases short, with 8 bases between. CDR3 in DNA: TGTGCCAGCAGTTATTTGGGGCATGGCTACACCTTC. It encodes CASSYLGHGYTF.

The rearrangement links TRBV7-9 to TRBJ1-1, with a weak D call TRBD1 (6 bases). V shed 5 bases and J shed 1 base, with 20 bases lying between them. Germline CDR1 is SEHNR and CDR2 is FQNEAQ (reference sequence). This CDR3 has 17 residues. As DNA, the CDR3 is TGTGCCAGCAGCCCTCTTTTGGGGGGGCGGGGGAACACTGAAGCTTTCTTT. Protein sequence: CASSPLLGGRGNTEAFF. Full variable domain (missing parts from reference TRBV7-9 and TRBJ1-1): DTGVSQNPRHKITKRGQNVTFRCDPISEHNRLYWYRQTLGQGPEFLTYFQNEAQLEKSRLLSDRFSAERPKGSFSTLEIQRTEQGDSAMYLCASSPLLGGRGNTEAFFGQGTRLTVV.

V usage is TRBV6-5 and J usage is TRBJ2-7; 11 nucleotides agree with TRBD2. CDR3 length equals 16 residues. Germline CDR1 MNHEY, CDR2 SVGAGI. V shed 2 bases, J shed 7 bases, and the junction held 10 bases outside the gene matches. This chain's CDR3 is CASSYEGSGGVREQYF. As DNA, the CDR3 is TGTGCCAGCAGTTACGAGGGTAGCGGGGGGGTACGTGAGCAGTACTTC.

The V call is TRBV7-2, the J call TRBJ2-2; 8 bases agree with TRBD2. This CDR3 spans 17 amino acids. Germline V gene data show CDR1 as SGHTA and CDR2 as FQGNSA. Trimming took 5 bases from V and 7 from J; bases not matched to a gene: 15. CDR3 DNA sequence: TGTGCCAGCAGCGCGAGGGCCAGCGGGAGCTCGGTCGGGGAGCTGTTTTTT. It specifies CASSARASGSSVGELFF.

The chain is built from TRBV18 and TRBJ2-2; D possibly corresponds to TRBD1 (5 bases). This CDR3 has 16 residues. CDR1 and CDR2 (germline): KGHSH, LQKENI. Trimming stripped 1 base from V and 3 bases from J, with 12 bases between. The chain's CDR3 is CASSPRNRRHTGELFF. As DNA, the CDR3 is TGTGCCAGCTCACCACGGAACAGGCGACACACCGGGGAGCTGTTTTTT.

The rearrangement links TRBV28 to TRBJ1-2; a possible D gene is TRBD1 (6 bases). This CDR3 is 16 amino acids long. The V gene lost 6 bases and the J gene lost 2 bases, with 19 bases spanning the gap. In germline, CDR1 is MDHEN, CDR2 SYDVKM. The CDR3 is CASREQGPEGNYGYTF. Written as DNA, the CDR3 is TGTGCCAGCAGGGAACAGGGACCGGAGGGAAACTATGGCTACACCTTC.

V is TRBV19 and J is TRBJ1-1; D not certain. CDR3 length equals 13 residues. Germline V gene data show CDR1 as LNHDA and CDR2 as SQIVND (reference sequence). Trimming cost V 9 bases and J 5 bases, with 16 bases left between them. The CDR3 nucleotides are TGTGCCAGCCAAGGGCCCCTGGGGACTGAAGCTTTCTTT. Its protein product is CASQGPLGTEAFF.

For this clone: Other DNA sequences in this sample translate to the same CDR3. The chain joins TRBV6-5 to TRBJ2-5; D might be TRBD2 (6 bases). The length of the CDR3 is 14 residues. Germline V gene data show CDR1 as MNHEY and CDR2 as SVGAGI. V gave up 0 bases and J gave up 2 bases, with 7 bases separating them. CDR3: CASSYSGRQETQYF. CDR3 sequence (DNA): TGTGCCAGCAGTTACTCCGGGAGACAAGAGACCCAGTACTTC.

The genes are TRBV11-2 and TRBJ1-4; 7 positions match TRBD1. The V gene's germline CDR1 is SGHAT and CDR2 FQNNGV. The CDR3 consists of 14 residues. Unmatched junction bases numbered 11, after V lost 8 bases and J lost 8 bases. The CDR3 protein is CASQRGGGREKLFF. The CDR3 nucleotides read TGTGCCAGCCAGAGAGGGGGCGGGAGGGAAAAACTGTTTTTT.

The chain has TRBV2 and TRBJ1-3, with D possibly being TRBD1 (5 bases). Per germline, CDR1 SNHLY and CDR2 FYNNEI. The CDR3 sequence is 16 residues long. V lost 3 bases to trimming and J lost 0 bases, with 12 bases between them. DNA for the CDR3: TGTGCCAGCAGTGACTTACAGGCGAGCTCTGGAAACACCATATATTTT. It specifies CASSDLQASSGNTIYF.

For the CDR3, the DNA is TGCAGCGTAGGGACCATAGGAGGCTACACCTTC. It yields the protein CSVGTIGGYTF. The rearrangement joins TRBV29-1 to TRBJ1-2; D perhaps matches TRBD1 (5 bases). Germline loops: CDR1 SQVTM, CDR2 ANQGSEA. V was cut by 6 bases and J by 8 bases, with 13 bases left in between. The CDR3 sequence is 11 residues long.

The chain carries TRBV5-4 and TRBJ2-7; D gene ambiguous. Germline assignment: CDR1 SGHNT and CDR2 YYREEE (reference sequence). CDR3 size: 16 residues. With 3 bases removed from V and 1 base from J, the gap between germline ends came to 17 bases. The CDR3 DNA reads TGTGCCAGCAGCTCGAGGCCTAGTGGTCATTCCTACGAGCAGTACTTC. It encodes CASSSRPSGHSYEQYF.

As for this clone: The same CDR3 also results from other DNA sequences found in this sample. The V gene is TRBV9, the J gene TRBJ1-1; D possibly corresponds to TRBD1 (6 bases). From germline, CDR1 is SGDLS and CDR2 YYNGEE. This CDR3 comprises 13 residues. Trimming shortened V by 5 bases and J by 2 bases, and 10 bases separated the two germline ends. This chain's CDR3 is CASRTGPNTEAFF. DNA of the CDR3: TGTGCCAGCAGGACAGGCCCTAACACTGAAGCTTTCTTT. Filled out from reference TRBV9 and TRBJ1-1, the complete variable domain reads DSGVTQTPKHLITATGQRVTLRCSPRSGDLSVYWYQQSLDQGLQFLIQYYNGEERAKGNILERFSAQQFPDLHSELNLSSLELGDSALYFCASRTGPNTEAFFGQGTRLTVV.

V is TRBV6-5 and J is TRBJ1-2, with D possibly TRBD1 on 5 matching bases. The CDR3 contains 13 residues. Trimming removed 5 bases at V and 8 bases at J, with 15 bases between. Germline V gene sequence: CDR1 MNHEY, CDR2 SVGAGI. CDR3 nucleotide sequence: TGTGCCAGCAGTCCAGGACACCGTCGGGGCTACACCTTC. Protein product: CASSPGHRRGYTF.

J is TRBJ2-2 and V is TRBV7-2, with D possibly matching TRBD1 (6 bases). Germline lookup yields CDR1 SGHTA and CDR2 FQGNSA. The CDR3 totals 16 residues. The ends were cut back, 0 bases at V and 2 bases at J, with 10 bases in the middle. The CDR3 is CASSLAGTYNTGELFF. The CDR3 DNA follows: TGTGCCAGCAGCTTAGCCGGGACATATAACACCGGGGAGCTGTTTTTT.

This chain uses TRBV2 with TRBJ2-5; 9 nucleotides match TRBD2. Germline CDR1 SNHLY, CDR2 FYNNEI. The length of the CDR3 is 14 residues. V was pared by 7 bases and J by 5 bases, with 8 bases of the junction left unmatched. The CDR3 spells CASNLAGVTETQYF. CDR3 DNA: TGTGCCAGCAATTTAGCGGGAGTAACGGAGACCCAGTACTTC. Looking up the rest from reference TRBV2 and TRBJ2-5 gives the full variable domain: EPEVTQTPSHQVTQMGQEVILRCVPISNHLYFYWYRQILGQKVEFLVSFYNNEISEKSEIFDDQFSVERPDGSNFTLKIRSTKLEDSAMYFCASNLAGVTETQYFGPGTRLLVL.

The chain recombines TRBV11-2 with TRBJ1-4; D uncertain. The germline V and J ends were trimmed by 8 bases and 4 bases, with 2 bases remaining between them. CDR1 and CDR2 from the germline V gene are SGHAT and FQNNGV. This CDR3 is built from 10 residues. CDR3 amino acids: CASGNEKLFF. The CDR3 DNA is TGTGCCAGCGGTAATGAAAAACTGTTTTTT.

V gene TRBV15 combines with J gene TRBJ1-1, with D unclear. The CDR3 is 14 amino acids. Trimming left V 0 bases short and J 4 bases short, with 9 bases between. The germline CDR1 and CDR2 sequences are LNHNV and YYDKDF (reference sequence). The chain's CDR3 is CATSREDGITEAFF. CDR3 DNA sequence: TGTGCCACCAGCAGAGAAGACGGAATCACTGAAGCTTTCTTT.

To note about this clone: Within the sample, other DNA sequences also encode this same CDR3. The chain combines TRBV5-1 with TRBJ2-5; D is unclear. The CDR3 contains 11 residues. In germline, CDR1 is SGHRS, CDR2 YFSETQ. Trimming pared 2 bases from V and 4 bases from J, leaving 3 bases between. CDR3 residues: CASSFSETQYF. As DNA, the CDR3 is TGCGCCAGCAGCTTTTCAGAGACCCAGTACTTC.